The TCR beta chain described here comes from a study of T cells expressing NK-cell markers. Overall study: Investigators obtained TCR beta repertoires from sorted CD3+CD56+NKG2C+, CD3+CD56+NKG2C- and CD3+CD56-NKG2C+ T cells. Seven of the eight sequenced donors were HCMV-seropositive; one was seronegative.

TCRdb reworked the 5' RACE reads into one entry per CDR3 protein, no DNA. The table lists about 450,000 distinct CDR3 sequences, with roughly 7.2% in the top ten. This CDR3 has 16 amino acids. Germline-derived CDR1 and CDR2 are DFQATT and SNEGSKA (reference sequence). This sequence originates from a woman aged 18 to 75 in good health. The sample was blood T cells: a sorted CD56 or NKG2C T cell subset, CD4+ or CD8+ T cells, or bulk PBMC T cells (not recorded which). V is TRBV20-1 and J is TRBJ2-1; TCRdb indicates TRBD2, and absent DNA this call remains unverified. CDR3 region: CSARDTGTSSYNEQFF.